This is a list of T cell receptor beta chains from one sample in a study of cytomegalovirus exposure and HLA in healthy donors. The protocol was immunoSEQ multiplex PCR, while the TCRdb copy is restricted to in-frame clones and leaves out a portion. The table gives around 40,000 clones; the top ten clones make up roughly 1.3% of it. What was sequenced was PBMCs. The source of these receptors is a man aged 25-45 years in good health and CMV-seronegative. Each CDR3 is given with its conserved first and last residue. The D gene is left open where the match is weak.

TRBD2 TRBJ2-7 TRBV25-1 CASTQSEGSGAYEQYF TGTGCCAGCACCCAGAGTGAGGGGAGCGGGGCCTACGAGCAGTACTTC
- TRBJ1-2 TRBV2 CASSARQGYGYTF TGTGCCAGCAGTGCCAGGCAAGGCTATGGCTACACCTTC
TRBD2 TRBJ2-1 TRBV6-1 CASRTSGTLEQFF TGTGCCAGCAGGACTAGCGGGACACTGGAGCAGTTCTTC
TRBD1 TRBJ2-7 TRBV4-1 CASSLGARGLEQYF TGCGCCAGCAGCCTTGGGGCCAGGGGGCTCGAGCAGTACTTC
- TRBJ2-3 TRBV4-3 CASSHEKSTDTQYF TGCGCCAGCAGCCATGAGAAAAGCACAGATACGCAGTATTTT
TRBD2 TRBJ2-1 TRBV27 CASSYSGTYNEQFF TGTGCCAGCAGTTATAGCGGGACCTACAATGAGCAGTTCTTC
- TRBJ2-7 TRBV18 CASSPPGGSYEQYF TGTGCCAGCTCACCACCTGGCGGCTCCTACGAGCAGTACTTC
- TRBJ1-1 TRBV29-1 CGRGSGCEAFF TGCGGCCGGGGGAGCGGTTGTGAAGCTTTCTTT
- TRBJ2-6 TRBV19 CASSMIVGTSGANVLTF TGTGCCAGTAGTATGATCGTCGGTACCTCTGGGGCCAACGTCCTGACTTTC
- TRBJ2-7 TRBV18 CASSTGRTYEQYF TGTGCCAGCTCCACCGGGAGAACTTACGAGCAGTACTTC
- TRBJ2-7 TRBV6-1 CASSERWATGLLEQYF TGTGCCAGCAGTGAACGGTGGGCGACCGGCCTTCTCGAGCAGTACTTC
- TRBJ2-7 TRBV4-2 CASSLSGASSYEQYF TGTGCCAGCAGCTTATCAGGGGCTAGCTCCTACGAGCAGTACTTC
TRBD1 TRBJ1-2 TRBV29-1 CSVADRENGYTF TGCAGCGTCGCGGACAGGGAGAATGGCTACACCTTC
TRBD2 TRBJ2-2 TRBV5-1 CASSQRENGELFF TGCGCCAGCAGCCAGCGGGAGAACGGGGAGCTGTTTTTT
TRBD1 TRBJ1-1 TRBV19 CASSIRRGHFGNEAFF TGTGCCAGTAGTATACGCAGGGGGCATTTCGGGAATGAAGCTTTCTTT
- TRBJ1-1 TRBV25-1 CASRQGHTEAFF TGTGCCAGCAGACAGGGCCACACTGAAGCTTTCTTT
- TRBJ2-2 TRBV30 CAWSVASGVWTGELFF TGTGCCTGGAGTGTGGCCTCCGGGGTGTGGACCGGGGAGCTGTTTTTT
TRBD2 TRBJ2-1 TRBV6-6 CASSPGTSADNEQFF TGTGCCAGCAGCCCCGGGACTAGCGCCGACAATGAGCAGTTCTTC
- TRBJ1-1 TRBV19 CASSIRHPNTEAFF TGTGCCAGTAGTATTAGACACCCGAACACTGAAGCTTTCTTT
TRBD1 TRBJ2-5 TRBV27 CASSPGTGGKTQYF TGTGCCAGCAGTCCCGGGACAGGGGGGAAGACCCAGTACTTC
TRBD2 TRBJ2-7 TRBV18 CASSPTSGGTYEQYF TGTGCCAGCTCACCAACTAGCGGGGGAACCTACGAGCAGTACTTC
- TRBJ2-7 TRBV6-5 CASSRLRQGYEQYF TGTGCCAGCAGTCGACTCCGTCAGGGCTACGAGCAGTACTTC
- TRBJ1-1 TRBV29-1 CSAGPGLNTEAFF TGCAGCGCCGGTCCAGGTTTGAACACTGAAGCTTTCTTT
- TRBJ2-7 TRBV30 CAWSPLGGVYEQYF TGTGCCTGGAGTCCCCTTGGAGGAGTTTACGAGCAGTACTTC
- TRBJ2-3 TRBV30 CAWTGVVLDTQYF TGTGCCTGGACGGGAGTCGTTTTGGATACGCAGTATTTT
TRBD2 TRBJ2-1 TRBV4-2 CASSQDLREGLDNEQFF TGTGCCAGCAGCCAAGATTTAAGGGAGGGCCTTGACAATGAGCAGTTCTTC
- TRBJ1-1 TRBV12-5 CASEILNTEAFF TGTGCTAGCGAGATTTTAAACACTGAAGCTTTCTTT
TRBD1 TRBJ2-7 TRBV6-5 CASTRVGTGAYEQYF TGTGCCAGCACTAGGGTCGGGACAGGGGCCTACGAGCAGTACTTC
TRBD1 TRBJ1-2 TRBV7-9 CASSFNRGGYTF TGTGCCAGCAGCTTCAACAGGGGTGGCTACACCTTC
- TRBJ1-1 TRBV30 CAWSVRRTEAFF TGTGCCTGGAGTGTACGGAGAACTGAAGCTTTCTTT
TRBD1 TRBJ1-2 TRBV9 CASSPVPQGASNYGYTF TGTGCCAGCAGCCCCGTCCCCCAGGGGGCCTCTAACTATGGCTACACCTTC
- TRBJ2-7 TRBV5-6 CASSLGRGINEQYF TGTGCCAGCAGCTTGGGGCGAGGGATCAACGAGCAGTACTTC